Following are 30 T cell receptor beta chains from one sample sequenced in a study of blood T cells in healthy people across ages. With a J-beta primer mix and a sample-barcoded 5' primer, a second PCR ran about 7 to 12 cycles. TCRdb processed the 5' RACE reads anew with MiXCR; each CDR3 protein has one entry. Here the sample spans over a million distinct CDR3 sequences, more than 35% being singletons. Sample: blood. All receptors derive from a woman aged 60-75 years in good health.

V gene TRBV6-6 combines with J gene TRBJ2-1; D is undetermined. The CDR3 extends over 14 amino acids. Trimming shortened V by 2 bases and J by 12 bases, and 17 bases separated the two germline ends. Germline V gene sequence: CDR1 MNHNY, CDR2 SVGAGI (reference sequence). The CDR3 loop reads CASSYDGPTPRQFF. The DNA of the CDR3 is TGTGCCAGCAGTTACGACGGGCCGACCCCACGGCAGTTCTTC.

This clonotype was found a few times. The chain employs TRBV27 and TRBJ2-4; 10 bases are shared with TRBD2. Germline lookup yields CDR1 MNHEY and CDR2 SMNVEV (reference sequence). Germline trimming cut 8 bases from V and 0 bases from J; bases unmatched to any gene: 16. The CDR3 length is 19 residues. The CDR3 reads CASRWPVTTSGLAKNIQYF. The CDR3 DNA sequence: TGTGCCAGCCGATGGCCCGTCACGACTAGCGGGCTAGCCAAAAACATTCAGTACTTC.

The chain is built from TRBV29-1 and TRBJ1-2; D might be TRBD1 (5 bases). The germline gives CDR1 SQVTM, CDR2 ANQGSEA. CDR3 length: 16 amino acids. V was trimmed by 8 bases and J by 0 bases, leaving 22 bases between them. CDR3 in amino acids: CSTYGSQTATNYGYTF. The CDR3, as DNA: TGCAGCACTTACGGAAGCCAGACAGCAACTAACTATGGCTACACCTTC.

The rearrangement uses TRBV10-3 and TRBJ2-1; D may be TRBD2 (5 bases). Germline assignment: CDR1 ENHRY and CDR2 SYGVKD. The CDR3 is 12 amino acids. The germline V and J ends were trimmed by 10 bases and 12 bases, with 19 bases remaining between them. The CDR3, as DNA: TGTGCCACCAACCCGGGAACGTGTGGGCAGTTCTTC. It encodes CATNPGTCGQFF.

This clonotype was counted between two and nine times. As DNA, the CDR3 is TGTGCCAGCATGCTAGCGGCTTACTCCTACGAGCAGTACTTC. This encodes CASMLAAYSYEQYF. The rearrangement uses TRBV28 and TRBJ2-7; 7 bases map to TRBD2. Germline-derived CDR1 and CDR2 are MDHEN and SYDVKM. With V trimmed by 7 bases and J by 0 bases, 6 bases remained unmatched. CDR3 length: 14 residues.

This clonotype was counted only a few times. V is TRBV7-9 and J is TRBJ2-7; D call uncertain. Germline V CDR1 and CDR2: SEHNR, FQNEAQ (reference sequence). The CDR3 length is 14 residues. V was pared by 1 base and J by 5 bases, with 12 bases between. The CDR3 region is CASSLEVRRHEQYF. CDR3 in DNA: TGTGCCAGCAGCTTAGAAGTCAGAAGGCACGAGCAGTACTTC.

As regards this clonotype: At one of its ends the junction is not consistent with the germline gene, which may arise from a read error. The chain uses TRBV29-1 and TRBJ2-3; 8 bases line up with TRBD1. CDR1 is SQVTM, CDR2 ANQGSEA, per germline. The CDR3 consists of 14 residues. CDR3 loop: CSVGTGRSADAQYF. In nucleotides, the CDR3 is TGCAGCGTTGGGACAGGGAGGTCTGCAGATGCGCAGTATTTT.

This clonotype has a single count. As DNA, the CDR3 is TGCGCCAGCAGCCCAGGGGGCATTGGGGCCAACGTCCTGACTTTC. It codes for CASSPGGIGANVLTF. The chain couples TRBV5-1 to TRBJ2-6, with 8 bases fitting TRBD1. CDR1 SGHRS and CDR2 YFSETQ come from the germline V gene. V dropped 4 bases and J dropped 3; count of bases not matched to a gene: 3. The CDR3 sequence is 15 residues long.

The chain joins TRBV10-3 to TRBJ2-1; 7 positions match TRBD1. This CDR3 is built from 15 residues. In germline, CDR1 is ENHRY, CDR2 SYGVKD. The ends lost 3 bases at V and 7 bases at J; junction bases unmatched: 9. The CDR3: CAISDKGARRNEQFF. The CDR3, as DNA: TGTGCCATCAGTGATAAGGGGGCGCGCCGGAATGAGCAGTTCTTC.

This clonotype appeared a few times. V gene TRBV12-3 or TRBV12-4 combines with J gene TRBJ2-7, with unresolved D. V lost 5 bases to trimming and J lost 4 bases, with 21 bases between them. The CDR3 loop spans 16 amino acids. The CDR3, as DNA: TGTGCCAGCAGTCCGCGTGGTGGCGGTACGGCTTACGAGCAGTACTTC. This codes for CASSPRGGGTAYEQYF.

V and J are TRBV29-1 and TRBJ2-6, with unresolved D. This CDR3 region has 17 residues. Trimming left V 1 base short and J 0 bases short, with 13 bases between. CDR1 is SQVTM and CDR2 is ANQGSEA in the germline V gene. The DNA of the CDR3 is TGCAGCGTTGAAGTTCCCACCTTACTCTCTGGGGCCAACGTCCTGACTTTC. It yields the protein CSVEVPTLLSGANVLTF.

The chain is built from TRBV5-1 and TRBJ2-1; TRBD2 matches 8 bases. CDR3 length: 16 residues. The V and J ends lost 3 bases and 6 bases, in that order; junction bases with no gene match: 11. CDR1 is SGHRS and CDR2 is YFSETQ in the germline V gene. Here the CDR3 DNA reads TGCGCCAGCAGCTACGGGACCAGCGGGAGAATCAATGAGCAGTTCTTC. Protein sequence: CASSYGTSGRINEQFF.

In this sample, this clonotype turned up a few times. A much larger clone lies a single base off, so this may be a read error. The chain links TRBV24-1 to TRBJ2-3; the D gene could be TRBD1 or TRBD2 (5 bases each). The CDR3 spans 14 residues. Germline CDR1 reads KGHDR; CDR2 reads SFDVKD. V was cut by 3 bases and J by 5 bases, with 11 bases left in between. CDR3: CATSDVGDGDTQYF. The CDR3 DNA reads TGTGCCACCAGTGATGTGGGGGACGGAGATACGCAGTATTTT.

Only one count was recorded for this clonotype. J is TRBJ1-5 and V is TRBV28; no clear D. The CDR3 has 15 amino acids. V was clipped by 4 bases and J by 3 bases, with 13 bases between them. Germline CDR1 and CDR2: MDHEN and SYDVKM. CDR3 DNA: TGTGCCAGCAGTTCCCCGGGTGGTTTCAATCAGCCCCAGCATTTT. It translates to CASSSPGGFNQPQHF.

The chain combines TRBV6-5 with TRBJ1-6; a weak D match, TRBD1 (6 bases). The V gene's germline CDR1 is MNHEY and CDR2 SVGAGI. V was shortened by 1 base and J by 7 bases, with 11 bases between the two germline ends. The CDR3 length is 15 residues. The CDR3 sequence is CASSYFGQKNSPLHF. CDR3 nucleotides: TGTGCCAGCAGTTACTTCGGACAGAAGAATTCACCCCTCCACTTT.

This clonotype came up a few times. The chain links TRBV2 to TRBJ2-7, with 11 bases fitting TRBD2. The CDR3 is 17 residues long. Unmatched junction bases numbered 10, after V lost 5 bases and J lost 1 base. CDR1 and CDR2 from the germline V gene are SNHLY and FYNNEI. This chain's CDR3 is CASSTPGTSGPSYEQYF. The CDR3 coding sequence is TGTGCCAGCAGTACTCCCGGGACTAGCGGCCCATCCTACGAGCAGTACTTC.

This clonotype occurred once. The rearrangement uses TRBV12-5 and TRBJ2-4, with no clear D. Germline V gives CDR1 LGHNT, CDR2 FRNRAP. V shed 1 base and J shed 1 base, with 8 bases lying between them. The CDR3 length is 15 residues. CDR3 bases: TGTGCTAGTGGTTTGGCCGTGAAGGCCAAAAACATTCAGTACTTC. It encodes CASGLAVKAKNIQYF.

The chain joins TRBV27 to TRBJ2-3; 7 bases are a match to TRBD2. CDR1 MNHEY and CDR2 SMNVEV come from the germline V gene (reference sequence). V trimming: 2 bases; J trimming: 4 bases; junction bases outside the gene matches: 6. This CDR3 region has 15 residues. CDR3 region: CASSLAGVFPDTQYF. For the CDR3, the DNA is TGTGCCAGCAGTTTAGCGGGAGTTTTTCCAGATACGCAGTATTTT.

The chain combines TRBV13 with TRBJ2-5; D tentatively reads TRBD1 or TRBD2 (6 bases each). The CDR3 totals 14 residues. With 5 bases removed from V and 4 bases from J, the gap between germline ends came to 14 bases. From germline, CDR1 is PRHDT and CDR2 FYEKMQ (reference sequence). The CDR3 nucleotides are TGTGCCAGCAGCCCGGGACTCAGGGGAGAGACCCAGTACTTC. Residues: CASSPGLRGETQYF.

Here the CDR3 reads CASTRGTRKEAFF. CDR3 coding DNA: TGTGCCAGCACCCGCGGGACCAGAAAAGAAGCTTTCTTT. The rearrangement joins TRBV25-1 to TRBJ1-1; maybe TRBD1 (5 bases). V was shortened by 7 bases and J by 8 bases, with 17 bases between the two germline ends. CDR3 length: 13 residues. Germline V CDR1 and CDR2: MGHDK, SYGVNS.

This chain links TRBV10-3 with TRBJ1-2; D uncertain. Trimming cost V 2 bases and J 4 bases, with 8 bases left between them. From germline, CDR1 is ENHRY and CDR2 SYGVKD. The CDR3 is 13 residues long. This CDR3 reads CAISEAALYGYTF. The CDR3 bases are TGTGCCATCAGTGAGGCAGCCCTCTATGGCTACACCTTC.

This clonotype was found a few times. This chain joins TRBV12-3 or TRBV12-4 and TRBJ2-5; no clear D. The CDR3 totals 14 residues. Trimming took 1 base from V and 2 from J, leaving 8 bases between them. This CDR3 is CASSLDVGQETQYF. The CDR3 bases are TGTGCCAGCAGTTTAGACGTTGGGCAAGAGACCCAGTACTTC.

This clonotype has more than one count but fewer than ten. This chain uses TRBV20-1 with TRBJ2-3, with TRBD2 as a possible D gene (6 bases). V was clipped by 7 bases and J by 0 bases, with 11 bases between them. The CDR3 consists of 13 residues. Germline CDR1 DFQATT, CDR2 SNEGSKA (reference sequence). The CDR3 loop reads CSGAGYSTDTQYF. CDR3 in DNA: TGCAGTGGAGCGGGCTATAGCACAGATACGCAGTATTTT.

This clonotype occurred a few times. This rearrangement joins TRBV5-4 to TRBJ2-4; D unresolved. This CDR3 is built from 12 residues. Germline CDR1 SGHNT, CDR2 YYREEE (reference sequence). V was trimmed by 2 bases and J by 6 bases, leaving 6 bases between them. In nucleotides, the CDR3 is TGTGCCAGCAGCTTCGGACGAAACATTCAGTACTTC. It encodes CASSFGRNIQYF.

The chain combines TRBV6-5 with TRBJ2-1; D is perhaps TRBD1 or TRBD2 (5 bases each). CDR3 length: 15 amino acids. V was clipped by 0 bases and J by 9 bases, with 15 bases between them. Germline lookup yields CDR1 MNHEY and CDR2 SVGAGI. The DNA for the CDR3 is TGTGCCAGCAGTTACTCGGGGACCTCCGCTGGTGAGCAGTTCTTC. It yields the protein CASSYSGTSAGEQFF.

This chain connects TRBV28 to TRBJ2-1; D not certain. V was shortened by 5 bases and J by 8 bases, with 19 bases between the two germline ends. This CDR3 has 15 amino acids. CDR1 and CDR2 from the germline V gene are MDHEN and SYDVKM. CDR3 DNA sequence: TGTGCCAGCAGTCCTTACTCGGGTAAAAGCCATGAGCAGTTCTTC. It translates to CASSPYSGKSHEQFF. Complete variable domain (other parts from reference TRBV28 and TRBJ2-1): DVKVTQSSRYLVKRTGEKVFLECVQDMDHENMFWYRQDPGLGLRLIYFSYDVKMKEKGDIPEGYSVSREKKERFSLILESASTNQTSMYLCASSPYSGKSHEQFFGPGTRLTVL.

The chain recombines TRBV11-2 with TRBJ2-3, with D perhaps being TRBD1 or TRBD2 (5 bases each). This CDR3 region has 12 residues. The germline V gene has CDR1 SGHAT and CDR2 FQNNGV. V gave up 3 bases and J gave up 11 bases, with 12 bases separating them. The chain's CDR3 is CASSFGTVWQYF. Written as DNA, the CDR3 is TGTGCCAGCAGCTTTGGGACGGTTTGGCAGTATTTT.

CDR3 in amino acids: CASSPMKGPGISYDEQFF. The CDR3 region has the DNA TGTGCCAGCTCACCCATGAAGGGGCCTGGAATAAGCTATGATGAGCAGTTCTTC. This chain connects TRBV18 to TRBJ2-1, with a tentative D call TRBD1 (5 bases). V lost 3 bases, J lost 8 bases, and 26 bases lay in between. This CDR3 is 18 amino acids long. CDR1 KGHSH and CDR2 LQKENI come from the germline V gene.

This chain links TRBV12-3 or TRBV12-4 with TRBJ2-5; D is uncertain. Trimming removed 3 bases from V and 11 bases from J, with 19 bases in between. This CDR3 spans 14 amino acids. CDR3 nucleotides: TGTGCCAGCAGTTTCGGGCAGAAGGGCGGTGAGCAGTACTTC. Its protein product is CASSFGQKGGEQYF.

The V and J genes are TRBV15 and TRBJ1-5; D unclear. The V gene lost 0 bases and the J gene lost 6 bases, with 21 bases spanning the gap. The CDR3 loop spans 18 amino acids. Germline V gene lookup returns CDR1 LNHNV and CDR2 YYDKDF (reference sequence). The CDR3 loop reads CATSRDTRSRILSQPQHF. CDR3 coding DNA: TGTGCCACCAGCAGAGATACACGGTCTCGAATATTGAGTCAGCCCCAGCATTTT.